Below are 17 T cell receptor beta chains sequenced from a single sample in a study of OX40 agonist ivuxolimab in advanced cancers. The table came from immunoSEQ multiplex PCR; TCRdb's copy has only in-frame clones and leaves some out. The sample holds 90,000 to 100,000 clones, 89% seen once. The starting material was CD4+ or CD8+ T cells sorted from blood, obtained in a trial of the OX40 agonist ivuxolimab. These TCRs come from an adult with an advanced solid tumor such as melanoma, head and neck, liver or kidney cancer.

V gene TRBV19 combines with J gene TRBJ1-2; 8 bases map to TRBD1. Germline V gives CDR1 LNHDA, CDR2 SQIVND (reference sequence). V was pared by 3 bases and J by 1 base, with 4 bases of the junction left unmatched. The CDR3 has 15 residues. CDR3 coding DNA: TGTGCCAGTAGTATCCGGACAGGGCTTAACTATGGCTACACCTTC. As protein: CASSIRTGLNYGYTF. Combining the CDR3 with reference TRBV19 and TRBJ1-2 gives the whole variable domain DGGITQSPKYLFRKEGQNVTLSCEQNLNHDAMYWYRQDPGQGLRLIYYSQIVNDFQKGDIAEGYSVSREKKESFPLTVTSAQKNPTAFYLCASSIRTGLNYGYTFGSGTRLTVV.

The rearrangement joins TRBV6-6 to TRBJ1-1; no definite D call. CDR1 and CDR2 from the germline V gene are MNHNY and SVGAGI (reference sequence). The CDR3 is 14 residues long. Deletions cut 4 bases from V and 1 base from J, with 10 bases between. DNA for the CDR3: TGTGCCAGCAGTTTCCCCCCAGGGAACACTGAAGCTTTCTTT. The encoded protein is CASSFPPGNTEAFF.

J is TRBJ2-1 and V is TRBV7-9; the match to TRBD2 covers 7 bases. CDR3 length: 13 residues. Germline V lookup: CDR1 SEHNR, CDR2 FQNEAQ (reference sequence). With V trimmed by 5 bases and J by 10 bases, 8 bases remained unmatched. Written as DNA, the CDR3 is TGTGCCAGCAGCCCCAAAGCGGGGAGGGAGCAGTTCTTC. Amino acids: CASSPKAGREQFF.

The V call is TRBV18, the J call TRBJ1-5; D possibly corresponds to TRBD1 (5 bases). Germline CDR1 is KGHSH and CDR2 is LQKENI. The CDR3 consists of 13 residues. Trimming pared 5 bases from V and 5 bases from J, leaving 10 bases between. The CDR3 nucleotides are TGTGCCAGCTCAGGGGGTTCTTATCAGCCCCAGCATTTT. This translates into CASSGGSYQPQHF.

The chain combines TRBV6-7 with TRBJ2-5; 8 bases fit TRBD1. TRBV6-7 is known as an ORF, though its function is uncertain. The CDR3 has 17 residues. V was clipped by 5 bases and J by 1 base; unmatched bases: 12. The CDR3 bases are TGTGCCAGCAGTACCCAGGGGGCCCTCAGAACCCAAGAGACCCAGTACTTC. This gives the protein CASSTQGALRTQETQYF.

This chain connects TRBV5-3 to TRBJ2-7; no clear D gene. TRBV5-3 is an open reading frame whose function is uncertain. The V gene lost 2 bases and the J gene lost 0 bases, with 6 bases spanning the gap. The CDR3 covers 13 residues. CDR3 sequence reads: CARSLKSSYEQYF. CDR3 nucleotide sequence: TGTGCCAGAAGCTTAAAGTCCTCCTACGAGCAGTACTTC.

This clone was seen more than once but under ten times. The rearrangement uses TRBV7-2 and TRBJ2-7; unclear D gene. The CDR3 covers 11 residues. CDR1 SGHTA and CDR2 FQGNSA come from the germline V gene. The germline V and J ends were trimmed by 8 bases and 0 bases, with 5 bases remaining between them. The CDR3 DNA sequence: TGTGCCAGCGGCGTCTCCTACGAGCAGTACTTC. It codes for CASGVSYEQYF.

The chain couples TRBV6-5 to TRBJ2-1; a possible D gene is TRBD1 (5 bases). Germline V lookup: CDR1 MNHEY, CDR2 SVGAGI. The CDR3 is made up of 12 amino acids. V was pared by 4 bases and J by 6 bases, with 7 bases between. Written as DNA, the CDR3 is TGTGCCAGCAGTTCAGACAGCAATGAGCAGTTCTTC. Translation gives CASSSDSNEQFF.

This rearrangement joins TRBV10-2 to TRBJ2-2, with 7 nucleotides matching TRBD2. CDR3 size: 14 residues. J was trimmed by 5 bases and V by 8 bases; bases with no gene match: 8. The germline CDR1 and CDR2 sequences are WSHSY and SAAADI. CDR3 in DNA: TGCGCCAGCGGGGGACTACCATCAACCGGGGAGCTGTTTTTT. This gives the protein CASGGLPSTGELFF.

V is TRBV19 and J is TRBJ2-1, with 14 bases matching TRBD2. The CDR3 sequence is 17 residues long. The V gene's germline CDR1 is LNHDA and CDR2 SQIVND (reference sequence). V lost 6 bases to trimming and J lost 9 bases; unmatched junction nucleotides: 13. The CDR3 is CASSIWRGLAGVGEQFF. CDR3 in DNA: TGTGCCAGTAGCATCTGGAGGGGACTAGCGGGAGTAGGTGAGCAGTTCTTC.

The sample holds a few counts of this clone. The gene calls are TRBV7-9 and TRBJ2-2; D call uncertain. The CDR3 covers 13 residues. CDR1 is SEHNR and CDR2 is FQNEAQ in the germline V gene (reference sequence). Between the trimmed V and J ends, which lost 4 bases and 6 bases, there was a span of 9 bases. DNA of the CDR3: TGTGCCAGCAGCTCCGACTGGGCCGGGGAGCTGTTTTTT. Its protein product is CASSSDWAGELFF.

CDR3 residues: CASSFRAGRDGYTF. The CDR3 coding sequence is TGTGCCAGCAGTTTCCGGGCAGGGCGGGATGGCTACACCTTC. J is TRBJ1-2 and V is TRBV27, with a weak D call TRBD1 (5 bases). The V end was cut by 3 bases, the J end by 6 bases, with 14 bases between. Germline V lookup: CDR1 MNHEY, CDR2 SMNVEV (reference sequence). The CDR3 runs 14 residues.

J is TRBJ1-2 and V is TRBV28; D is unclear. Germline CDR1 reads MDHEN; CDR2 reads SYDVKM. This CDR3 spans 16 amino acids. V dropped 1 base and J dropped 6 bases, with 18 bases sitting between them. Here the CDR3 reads CASSLFGSVGSDGYTF. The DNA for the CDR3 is TGTGCCAGCAGTTTATTCGGGTCCGTGGGTTCGGATGGCTACACCTTC.

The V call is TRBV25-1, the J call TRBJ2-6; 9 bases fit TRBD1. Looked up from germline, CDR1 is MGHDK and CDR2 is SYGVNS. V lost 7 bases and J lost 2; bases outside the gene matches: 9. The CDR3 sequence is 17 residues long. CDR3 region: CASTTGTGRAGANVLTF. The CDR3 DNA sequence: TGTGCCAGCACTACCGGGACAGGGAGAGCTGGGGCCAACGTCCTGACTTTC.

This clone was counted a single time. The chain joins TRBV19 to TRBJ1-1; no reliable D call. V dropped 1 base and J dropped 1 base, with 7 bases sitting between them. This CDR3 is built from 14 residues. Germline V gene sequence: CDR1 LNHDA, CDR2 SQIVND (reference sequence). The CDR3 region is CASSIGRWNTEAFF. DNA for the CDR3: TGTGCCAGTAGTATAGGCCGATGGAACACTGAAGCTTTCTTT.

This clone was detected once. CDR3 bases: TGTGCCAGCAGCAAAGATACATCTGGAAACACCATATATTTT. It encodes CASSKDTSGNTIYF. This chain uses TRBV9 with TRBJ1-3; D gene unclear. Germline CDR1 is SGDLS and CDR2 is YYNGEE. Deletions cut 4 bases from V and 1 base from J, with 9 bases between. CDR3 length: 14 amino acids.

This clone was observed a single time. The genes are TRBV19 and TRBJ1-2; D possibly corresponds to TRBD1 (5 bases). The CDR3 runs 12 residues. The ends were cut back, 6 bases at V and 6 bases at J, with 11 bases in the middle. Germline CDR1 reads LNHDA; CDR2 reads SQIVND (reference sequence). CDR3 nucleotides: TGTGCCAGTAGCACCGGGACCCATGGCTACACCTTC. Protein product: CASSTGTHGYTF.